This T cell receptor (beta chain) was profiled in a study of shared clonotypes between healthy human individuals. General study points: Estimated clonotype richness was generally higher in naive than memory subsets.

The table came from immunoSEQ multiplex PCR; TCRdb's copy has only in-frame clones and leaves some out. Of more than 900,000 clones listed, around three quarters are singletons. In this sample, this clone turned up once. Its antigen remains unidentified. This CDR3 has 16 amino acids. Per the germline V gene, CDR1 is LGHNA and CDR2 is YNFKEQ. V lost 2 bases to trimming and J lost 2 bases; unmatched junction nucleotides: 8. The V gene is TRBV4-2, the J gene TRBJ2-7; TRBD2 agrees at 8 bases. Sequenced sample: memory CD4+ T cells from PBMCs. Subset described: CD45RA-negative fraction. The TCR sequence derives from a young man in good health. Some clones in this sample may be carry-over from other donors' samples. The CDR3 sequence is CASSQPNSGLAYEQYF. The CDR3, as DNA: TGTGCCAGCAGCCAACCGAACTCGGGACTAGCCTACGAGCAGTACTTC.